The 32 T cell receptor beta chains given below trace back to one sample, sequenced in a study of early T cells in non-severe SARS-CoV-2 infection. TCRdb itself ran the 5' RACE reads through MiXCR, one entry per CDR3 protein. Altogether tens of thousands of distinct CDR3 sequences are present, 2.5% to 3.5% being singletons, with the ten largest covering 0.7% to 0.9%. Sequenced input: whole blood. The receptor source for this set is an adult who was a healthcare worker with PCR-confirmed SARS-CoV-2 infection or an uninfected control (not recorded which).

There are many counts of this clonotype. This chain links TRBV27 with TRBJ1-1; 7 positions match TRBD1. This CDR3 is 14 amino acids long. The V gene end was trimmed by 5 bases and the J gene end by 12 bases; junction bases not matched to a gene: 15. Germline V gives CDR1 MNHEY, CDR2 SMNVEV (reference sequence). The CDR3: CASSRNGNRDSPFF. The CDR3 DNA follows: TGTGCCAGCAGTCGTAACGGTAACAGGGACAGCCCTTTCTTT.

This clonotype was found a few times. The chain combines TRBV25-1 with TRBJ2-7; 9 bases line up with TRBD1. Germline trimming cut 1 base from V and 5 bases from J; bases unmatched to any gene: 6. Germline CDR1 is MGHDK and CDR2 is SYGVNS. This CDR3 region has 15 residues. In DNA, the CDR3 is TGTGCCAGCAGTGAATCCGGGACAGGGTACAACGAGCAGTACGTC. It encodes CASSESGTGYNEQYV.

This clonotype was recorded many times. The chain recombines TRBV18 with TRBJ1-2, with a tentative D call TRBD1 (5 bases). CDR1 KGHSH and CDR2 LQKENI come from the germline V gene. The V gene lost 4 bases and the J gene lost 8 bases, with 14 bases spanning the gap. CDR3 length: 13 amino acids. Here the CDR3 reads CASSQPRGVGYTF. Here the CDR3 DNA reads TGTGCCAGCTCACAACCGCGAGGGGTAGGCTACACCTTC. The variable domain in full, completed from reference TRBV18 and TRBJ1-2, reads NAGVMQNPRHLVRRRGQEARLRCSPMKGHSHVYWYRQLPEEGLKFMVYLQKENIIDESGMPKERFSAEFPKEGPSILRIQQVVRGDSAAYFCASSQPRGVGYTFGSGTRLTVV.

The CDR3 nucleotides are TGTGCCAGCAGCTTAGCCCAAAGCGCAAATACGCAGTATTTT. Its protein is CASSLAQSANTQYF. The chain combines TRBV7-8 with TRBJ2-3; the D is unclear. This CDR3 region has 14 residues. Germline CDR1 SGHVS, CDR2 FQNEAQ. Trimming removed 0 bases at V and 7 bases at J, with 11 bases between.

This clonotype has ten or more counts. The J gene is TRBJ2-3, the V gene TRBV18; D perhaps matches TRBD1 (6 bases). Germline-derived CDR1 and CDR2 are KGHSH and LQKENI. This CDR3 is built from 14 residues. V lost 3 bases and J 0 bases, leaving 7 bases between the germline ends. The CDR3 bases are TGTGCCAGCTCACCGGGGGCAAGCACAGATACGCAGTATTTT. Amino acids: CASSPGASTDTQYF.

This clonotype was observed at least ten times. The genes are TRBV14 and TRBJ1-1; no clear D gene. The CDR3 is made up of 14 amino acids. V shed 2 bases and J shed 2 bases, with 9 bases lying between them. From germline, CDR1 is SGHDN and CDR2 FVKESK. The CDR3 DNA is TGTGCCAGCAGCCAACTGGTCCTAAACACTGAAGCTTTCTTT. Protein product: CASSQLVLNTEAFF.

This clonotype has a count of ten or more. The gene calls are TRBV6-2 or TRBV6-3 and TRBJ1-1; D not resolved. CDR1 is MNHEY and CDR2 is SVGEGT in the germline V gene. CDR3 length equals 16 residues. V lost 6 bases, J lost 0 bases, and 17 bases lay in between. Here the CDR3 DNA reads TGTGCCAGCAGCGGCGGCCCTTGGGCTATGAACACTGAAGCTTTCTTT. Its translation is CASSGGPWAMNTEAFF.

The chain employs TRBV11-2 and TRBJ2-7; D could derive from TRBD1 or TRBD2 (5 bases each). The V gene lost 4 bases and the J gene lost 5 bases, with 15 bases spanning the gap. This CDR3 is built from 14 residues. Germline assignment: CDR1 SGHAT and CDR2 FQNNGV. The CDR3 DNA is TGTGCCAGCAGCTACCGAAAAGGGACGCACGAGCAGTACGTC. Residues: CASSYRKGTHEQYV.

Ten or more counts support this clonotype. This chain connects TRBV10-1 to TRBJ2-2; D unresolved. Trimming took off 0 bases at V and 6 bases at J, with 5 bases between the two ends. There are 13 residues in the CDR3. Looked up from germline, CDR1 is WNHNN and CDR2 is SYGVQD (reference sequence). The CDR3, as DNA: TGCGCCAGCAGTGAGTCGGTCCCCGGGGAGCTGTTTTTT. Translating it yields CASSESVPGELFF.

There are many counts of this clonotype. This chain joins TRBV30 and TRBJ1-2, with D perhaps matching TRBD1 (5 bases). V lost 3 bases, J lost 2 bases, and 25 bases lay in between. Germline V gives CDR1 GTSNPN, CDR2 SVGIG (reference sequence). CDR3 size: 18 residues. The CDR3 coding sequence is TGTGCCTGGAGCGTCTCAGCTACTACAGGCGTACCAAACTATGGCTACACCTTC. The encoded protein is CAWSVSATTGVPNYGYTF.

This clonotype was observed at least ten times. The chain combines TRBV11-2 with TRBJ2-1; D uncertain. Germline V lookup: CDR1 SGHAT, CDR2 FQNNGV. This CDR3 is built from 11 residues. The V and J ends lost 3 bases and 6 bases respectively, with 3 bases between them. CDR3 DNA sequence: TGTGCCAGCAGCTTTTCCAATGAGCAGTTCTTC. It encodes CASSFSNEQFF.

This clonotype has at least ten counts. The chain couples TRBV4-1 to TRBJ2-5; 7 nucleotides align to TRBD1. Germline V gene data show CDR1 as MGHRA and CDR2 as YSYEKL. The junction had 12 bases not matched to a gene; V was cut back by 1 base and J by 4 bases. There are 17 residues in the CDR3. In DNA form, the CDR3 reads TGCGCCAGCAGCCAAGGTGTATCGAGGGGGCGACGAGAGACCCAGTACTTC. Translating gives CASSQGVSRGRRETQYF.

This clonotype was observed at least ten times. The chain couples TRBV12-3 or TRBV12-4 to TRBJ1-1; D possibly corresponds to TRBD1 (5 bases). This CDR3 region has 15 residues. V lost 8 bases and J 3 bases, leaving 19 bases between the germline ends. CDR3 sequence (DNA): TGTGCCAGCTCCTGGGGCGGGGGAGAGGACACTGAAGCTTTCTTT. This translates into CASSWGGGEDTEAFF.

Many counts were recorded for this clonotype. The chain joins TRBV6-1 to TRBJ2-5, with D perhaps TRBD1 (5 bases). CDR3 length: 14 amino acids. Germline V gives CDR1 MNHNS, CDR2 SASEGT. Trimming removed 10 bases from V and 4 bases from J, with 19 bases in between. The CDR3 region is CATIRAPRVETQYF. The CDR3 bases are TGTGCCACCATCAGGGCACCAAGGGTAGAGACCCAGTACTTC.

This clonotype was seen at least ten times. The chain employs TRBV7-3 and TRBJ1-1; TRBD1 agrees at 7 bases. Trimming removed 5 bases from V and 7 bases from J; junction bases left unmatched: 13. Germline CDR1 reads SGHTA; CDR2 reads FQGTGA. CDR3 length: 15 residues. CDR3 bases: TGTGCCAGCAGCCCTCAGGGGGTAGGCATTGGTGAAGCTTTCTTT. Protein sequence: CASSPQGVGIGEAFF.

This clonotype was observed at least ten times. V is TRBV5-1 and J is TRBJ2-5; TRBD2 might be the D (5 bases). The ends were cut back, 0 bases at V and 5 bases at J, with 14 bases in the middle. The CDR3 is 15 amino acids. Per the germline V gene, CDR1 is SGHRS and CDR2 is YFSETQ. CDR3 bases: TGCGCCAGCAGCTTGGACGGGAAAAAGATTGAGACCCAGTACTTC. Amino acid sequence: CASSLDGKKIETQYF. Looking up the rest from reference TRBV5-1 and TRBJ2-5 gives the full variable domain: KAGVTQTPRYLIKTRGQQVTLSCSPISGHRSVSWYQQTPGQGLQFLFEYFSETQRNKGNFPGRFSGRQFSNSRSEMNVSTLELGDSALYLCASSLDGKKIETQYFGPGTRLLVL.

This clonotype appeared many times. This sequence joins TRBV7-8 and TRBJ2-5; the D is unclear. The V end lost 5 bases, the J end lost 3 bases, and 19 bases lay between the germline ends. The CDR3 is made up of 16 amino acids. Germline CDR1 is SGHVS and CDR2 is FQNEAQ. The CDR3 reads CASSTWGTADKETQYF. In DNA, the CDR3 is TGTGCCAGCAGCACGTGGGGAACGGCGGATAAAGAGACCCAGTACTTC.

The J gene is TRBJ2-5, the V gene TRBV3-1; TRBD2 is a possible D gene (5 bases). The CDR3 totals 14 residues. Germline V lookup: CDR1 LGHDT, CDR2 YNNKEL (reference sequence). The germline V and J ends were trimmed by 4 bases and 1 base, with 10 bases remaining between them. In DNA form, the CDR3 reads TGTGCCAGCAGCCCGGGATTGATCCAAGAGACCCAGTACTTC. It encodes CASSPGLIQETQYF.

This clonotype was counted at least ten times. The V call is TRBV7-9, the J call TRBJ2-7; D possibly matches TRBD1 or TRBD2 (6 bases each). The CDR3 runs 15 residues. Deletions cut 3 bases from V and 5 bases from J, with 17 bases between. Germline CDR1 and CDR2: SEHNR and FQNEAQ (reference sequence). CDR3 bases: TGTGCCAGCAGCTTTTCTATGGGGGGCCACAACGAGCAGTACGTC. Its translation is CASSFSMGGHNEQYV.

This clonotype was recorded many times. The chain joins TRBV11-3 to TRBJ2-2, with 7 bases identical to TRBD1. The germline V gene has CDR1 SGHNT and CDR2 YENEEA. The CDR3 consists of 14 residues. Trimming took 2 bases from V and 4 from J; bases not matched to a gene: 1. The CDR3 sequence: CASSLPGGTGELFF. CDR3 bases: TGTGCCAGCAGCTTACCAGGGGGCACCGGGGAGCTGTTTTTT.

This clonotype was observed many times. V and J are TRBV6-1 and TRBJ1-3; 8 bases fit TRBD1. Per the germline V gene, CDR1 is MNHNS and CDR2 is SASEGT. Trimming at V came to 3 bases and at J to 7 bases, leaving 5 bases not matched to a gene. The CDR3 extends over 14 amino acids. The CDR3 nucleotides read TGTGCCAGCAGTGACGGGACAGGAATCAACACCATATATTTT. Translated, it gives CASSDGTGINTIYF.

There are many counts of this clonotype. The chain combines TRBV12-3 or TRBV12-4 with TRBJ1-1; tentatively, D is TRBD1 (5 bases). Trimming removed 5 bases from V and 8 bases from J, with 12 bases in between. The CDR3 contains 12 residues. CDR3 loop: CASSETVSEAFF. DNA for the CDR3: TGTGCCAGCAGTGAGACAGTATCAGAAGCTTTCTTT.

This clonotype was seen repeatedly, ten times or more. This sequence joins TRBV6-1 and TRBJ2-5, with 7 nucleotides matching TRBD1. Germline assignment: CDR1 MNHNS and CDR2 SASEGT. V trimming: 3 bases; J trimming: 1 base; junction bases outside the gene matches: 5. This CDR3 spans 15 amino acids. The CDR3 region has the DNA TGTGCCAGCAGTGACGGACAGGTACTCCAAGAGACCCAGTACTTC. Translation: CASSDGQVLQETQYF.

This clonotype was observed at least ten times. One end of the junction does not line up with germline, which may come from a read error. The V and J genes are TRBV20-1 and TRBJ2-3; TRBD2 matches 10 bases. Germline CDR1 reads DFQATT; CDR2 reads SNEGSKA (reference sequence). CDR3 size: 14 residues. The DNA of the CDR3 is TGCAGTGCGAGAGCGGGGGGGCTTTCAGATACGCAGTATTTT. Protein product: CSARAGGLSDTQYF.

This clonotype was detected many times. The rearrangement joins TRBV6-5 to TRBJ2-1, with 9 nucleotides matching TRBD2. J gave up 0 bases and V 5 bases, and 2 bases lay outside the gene matches. CDR1 is MNHEY, CDR2 SVGAGI, per germline. This CDR3 spans 15 amino acids. The CDR3 coding sequence is TGTGCCAGCAGTCGCGGGGGGGCCTCCTACAATGAGCAGTTCTTC. Residues: CASSRGGASYNEQFF.

Ten or more counts support this clonotype. The chain links TRBV7-2 to TRBJ2-3; D perhaps matches TRBD2 (7 bases). V was cut by 1 base and J by 1 base, with 9 bases left in between. CDR1 is SGHTA, CDR2 FQGNSA, per germline. The CDR3 has 15 amino acids. CDR3 sequence: CASSLGGGRTDTQYF. The CDR3 region has the DNA TGTGCCAGCAGCTTAGGCGGGGGCCGCACAGATACGCAGTATTTT.

This clonotype was counted at least ten times. The chain uses TRBV11-2 and TRBJ2-5; D ambiguous. In germline, CDR1 is SGHAT, CDR2 FQNNGV. Deletions cut 4 bases from V and 5 bases from J, with 8 bases between. This CDR3 is 12 amino acids long. Written as DNA, the CDR3 is TGTGCCAGCAGCTCTCAATTGGAGACCCAGTACTTC. This sequence encodes CASSSQLETQYF.

J is TRBJ2-7 and V is TRBV2, with TRBD1 matching 9 bases. There are 15 residues in the CDR3. The ends lost 5 bases at V and 1 base at J; junction bases unmatched: 6. Germline V CDR1 and CDR2: SNHLY, FYNNEI. The DNA for the CDR3 is TGTGCCAGCAGTCGGGACAGGGCTGGATCCTACGAGCAGTACGTC. It is translated as CASSRDRAGSYEQYV.

This clonotype was counted ten times or more. The chain has TRBV7-2 and TRBJ2-7; TRBD2 matches 11 bases. The CDR3 is 13 amino acids. The germline V gene encodes CDR1 SGHTA and CDR2 FQGNSA. V shed 5 bases and J 7 bases; nucleotides not matched to a gene: 4. CDR3 sequence: CASSPASGGEQYV. CDR3 in DNA: TGTGCCAGCAGCCCCGCTAGCGGGGGGGAGCAGTACGTC.

This clonotype is deemed medium-sized. V usage is TRBV6-1 and J usage is TRBJ1-1; D may be TRBD1 (5 bases). The CDR3 consists of 15 residues. The V end lost 6 bases, the J end lost 0 bases, and 14 bases lay between the germline ends. Looked up from germline, CDR1 is MNHNS and CDR2 is SASEGT. The CDR3 coding sequence is TGTGCCAGCAGCGCCTGGGAGGGGTTGAACACTGAAGCTTTCTTT. This gives the protein CASSAWEGLNTEAFF.

Ten or more counts support this clonotype. The V gene is TRBV20-1, the J gene TRBJ1-1; D is unresolved. V dropped 0 bases and J dropped 5 bases, with 16 bases sitting between them. The germline V gene encodes CDR1 DFQATT and CDR2 SNEGSKA (reference sequence). The CDR3 length is 15 residues. CDR3 nucleotides: TGCAGTGCTAGAGATCCGGTCCTACCGGGGACTGAAGCTTTCTTT. Its translation: CSARDPVLPGTEAFF.

This clonotype was found many times. The chain links TRBV27 to TRBJ1-6; D perhaps matches TRBD1 (6 bases). This CDR3 has 16 residues. The V gene's germline CDR1 is MNHEY and CDR2 SMNVEV (reference sequence). Trimming left V 2 bases short and J 6 bases short, with 14 bases between. The CDR3 loop is CASSLSPTGRNSPLHF. The CDR3, as DNA: TGTGCCAGCAGTTTAAGCCCGACAGGACGTAATTCACCCCTCCACTTT.